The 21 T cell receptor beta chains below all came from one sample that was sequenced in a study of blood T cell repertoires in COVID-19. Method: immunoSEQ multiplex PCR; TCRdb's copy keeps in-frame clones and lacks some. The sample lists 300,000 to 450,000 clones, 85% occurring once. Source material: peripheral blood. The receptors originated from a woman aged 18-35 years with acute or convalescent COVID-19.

The CDR3 loop is CASSQDLAGEWTQYF. The DNA for the CDR3 is TGCGCCAGCAGCCAAGATCTAGCGGGGGAATGGACCCAGTACTTC. The chain uses TRBV4-1 and TRBJ2-5, with 10 bases lining up with TRBD2. Looked up from germline, CDR1 is MGHRA and CDR2 is YSYEKL. V shed 0 bases and J 7 bases; nucleotides not matched to a gene: 5. This CDR3 has 15 amino acids.

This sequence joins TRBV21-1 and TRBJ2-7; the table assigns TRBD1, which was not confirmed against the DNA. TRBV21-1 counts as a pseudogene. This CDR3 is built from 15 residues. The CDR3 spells CASSWPRETSYEQYF. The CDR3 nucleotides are TGTGCCAGCAGCTGGCCCAGGGAAACATCCTACGAGCAGTACTTC.

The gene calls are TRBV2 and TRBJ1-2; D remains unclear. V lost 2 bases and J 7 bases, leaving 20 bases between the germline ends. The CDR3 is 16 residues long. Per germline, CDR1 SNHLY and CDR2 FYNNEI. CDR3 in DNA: TGTGCCAGCAGTGAAAGCGTTGGGAGAGGGCGTCTTGGCTACACCTTC. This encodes CASSESVGRGRLGYTF. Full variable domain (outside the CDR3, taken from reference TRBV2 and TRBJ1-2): EPEVTQTPSHQVTQMGQEVILRCVPISNHLYFYWYRQILGQKVEFLVSFYNNEISEKSEIFDDQFSVERPDGSNFTLKIRSTKLEDSAMYFCASSESVGRGRLGYTFGSGTRLTVV.

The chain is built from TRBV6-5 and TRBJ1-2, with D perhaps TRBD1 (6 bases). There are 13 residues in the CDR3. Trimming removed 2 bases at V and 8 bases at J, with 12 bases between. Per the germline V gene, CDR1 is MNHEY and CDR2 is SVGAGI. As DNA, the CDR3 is TGTGCCAGCAGTTACCCCGGGGGGGGCGGCTACACCTTC. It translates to CASSYPGGGGYTF.

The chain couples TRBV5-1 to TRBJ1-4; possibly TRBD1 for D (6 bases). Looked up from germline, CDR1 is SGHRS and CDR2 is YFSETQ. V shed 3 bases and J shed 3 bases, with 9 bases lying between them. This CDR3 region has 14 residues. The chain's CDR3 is CASSSGVANEKLFF. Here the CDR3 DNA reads TGCGCCAGCAGCTCAGGGGTGGCTAATGAAAAACTGTTTTTT.

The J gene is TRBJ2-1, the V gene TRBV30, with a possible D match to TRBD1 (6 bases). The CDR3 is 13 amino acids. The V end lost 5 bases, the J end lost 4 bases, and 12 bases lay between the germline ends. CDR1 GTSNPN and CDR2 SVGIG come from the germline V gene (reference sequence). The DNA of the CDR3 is TGTGCCTGGGATGGCGGACAGTACAATGAGCAGTTCTTC. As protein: CAWDGGQYNEQFF.

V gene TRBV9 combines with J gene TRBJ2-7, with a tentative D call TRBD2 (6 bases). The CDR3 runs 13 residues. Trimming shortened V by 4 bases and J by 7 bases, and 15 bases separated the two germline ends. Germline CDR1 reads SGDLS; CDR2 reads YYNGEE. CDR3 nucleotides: TGTGCCAGCAGCCCCCCAGAGGGGAGGGAGCAGTACTTC. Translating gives CASSPPEGREQYF.

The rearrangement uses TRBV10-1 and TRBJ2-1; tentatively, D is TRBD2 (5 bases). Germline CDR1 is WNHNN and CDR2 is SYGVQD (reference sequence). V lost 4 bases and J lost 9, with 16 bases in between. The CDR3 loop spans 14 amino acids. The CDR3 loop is CASSGLVGKSEQFF. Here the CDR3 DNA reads TGCGCCAGCAGTGGTCTAGTCGGGAAAAGTGAGCAGTTCTTC.

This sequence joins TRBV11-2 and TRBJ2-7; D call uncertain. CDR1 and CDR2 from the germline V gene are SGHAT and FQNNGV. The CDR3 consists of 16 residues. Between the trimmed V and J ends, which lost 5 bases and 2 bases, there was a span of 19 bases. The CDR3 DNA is TGTGCCAGCAGCCTCCCGGGTAATTACGAGGCCTACGAGCAGTACTTC. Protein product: CASSLPGNYEAYEQYF.

CDR3 sequence reads: CSASTGQGLDTGELFF. CDR3 bases: TGCAGTGCTAGTACCGGACAGGGCTTAGACACCGGGGAGCTGTTTTTT. The chain combines TRBV20-1 with TRBJ2-2; 8 bases map to TRBD1. The germline V gene encodes CDR1 DFQATT and CDR2 SNEGSKA (reference sequence). CDR3 length: 16 amino acids. V lost 3 bases to trimming and J lost 3 bases; unmatched junction nucleotides: 9.

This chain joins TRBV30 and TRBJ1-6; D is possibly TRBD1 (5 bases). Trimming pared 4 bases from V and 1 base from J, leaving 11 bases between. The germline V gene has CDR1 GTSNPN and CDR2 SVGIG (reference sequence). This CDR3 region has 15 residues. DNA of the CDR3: TGTGCCTGGACTCGGGGGGTTTCCTATAATTCACCCCTCCACTTT. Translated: CAWTRGVSYNSPLHF.

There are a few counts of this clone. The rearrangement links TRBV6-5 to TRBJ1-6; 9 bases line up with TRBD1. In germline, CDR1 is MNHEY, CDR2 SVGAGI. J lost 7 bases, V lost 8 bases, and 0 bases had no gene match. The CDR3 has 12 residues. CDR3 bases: TGTGCCAGCGGGACAGGGAATTCACCCCTCCACTTT. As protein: CASGTGNSPLHF.

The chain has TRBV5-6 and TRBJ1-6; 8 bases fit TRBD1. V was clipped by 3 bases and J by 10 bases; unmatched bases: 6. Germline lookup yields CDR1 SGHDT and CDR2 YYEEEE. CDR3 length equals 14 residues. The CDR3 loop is CASSSKTGESPLHF. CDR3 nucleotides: TGTGCCAGCAGCTCGAAGACAGGGGAGTCACCCCTCCACTTT.

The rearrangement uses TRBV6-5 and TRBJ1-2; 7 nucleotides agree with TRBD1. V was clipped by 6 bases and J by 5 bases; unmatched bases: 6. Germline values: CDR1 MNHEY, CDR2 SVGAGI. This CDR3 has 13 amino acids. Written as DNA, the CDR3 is TGTGCCAGCAGAGTGGGACAGCTATATGGCTACACCTTC. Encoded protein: CASRVGQLYGYTF.

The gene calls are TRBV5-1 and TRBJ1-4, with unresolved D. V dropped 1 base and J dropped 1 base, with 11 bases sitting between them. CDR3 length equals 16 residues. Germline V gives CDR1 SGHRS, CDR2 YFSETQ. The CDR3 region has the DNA TGCGCCAGCAGCTTGAAGGACTCAGGAACTAATGAAAAACTGTTTTTT. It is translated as CASSLKDSGTNEKLFF.

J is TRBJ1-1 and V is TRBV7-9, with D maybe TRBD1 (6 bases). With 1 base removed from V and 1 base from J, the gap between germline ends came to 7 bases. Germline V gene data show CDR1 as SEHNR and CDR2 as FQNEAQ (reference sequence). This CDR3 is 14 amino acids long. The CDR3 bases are TGTGCCAGCAGCTTAGGGGGGCAGAACACTGAAGCTTTCTTT. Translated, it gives CASSLGGQNTEAFF.

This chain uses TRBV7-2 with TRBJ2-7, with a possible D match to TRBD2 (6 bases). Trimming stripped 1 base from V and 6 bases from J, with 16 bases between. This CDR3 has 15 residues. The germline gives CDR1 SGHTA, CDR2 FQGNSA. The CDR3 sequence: CASSLEASVSAEQYF. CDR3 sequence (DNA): TGTGCCAGCAGCTTAGAGGCTAGCGTGTCGGCCGAGCAGTACTTC.

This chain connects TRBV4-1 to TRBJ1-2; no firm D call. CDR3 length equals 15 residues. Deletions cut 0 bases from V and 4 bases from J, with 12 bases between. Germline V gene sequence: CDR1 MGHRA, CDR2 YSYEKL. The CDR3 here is CASSQDAIAGYGYTF. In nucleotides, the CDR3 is TGCGCCAGCAGCCAAGATGCAATCGCAGGCTATGGCTACACCTTC.

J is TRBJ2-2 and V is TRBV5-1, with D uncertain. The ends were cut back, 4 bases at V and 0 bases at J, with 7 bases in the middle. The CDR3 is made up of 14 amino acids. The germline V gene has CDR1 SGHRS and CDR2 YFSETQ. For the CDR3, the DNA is TGCGCCAGCAGCGGAGTCGCGAACACCGGGGAGCTGTTTTTT. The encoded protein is CASSGVANTGELFF. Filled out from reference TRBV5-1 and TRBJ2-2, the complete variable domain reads KAGVTQTPRYLIKTRGQQVTLSCSPISGHRSVSWYQQTPGQGLQFLFEYFSETQRNKGNFPGRFSGRQFSNSRSEMNVSTLELGDSALYLCASSGVANTGELFFGEGSRLTVL.

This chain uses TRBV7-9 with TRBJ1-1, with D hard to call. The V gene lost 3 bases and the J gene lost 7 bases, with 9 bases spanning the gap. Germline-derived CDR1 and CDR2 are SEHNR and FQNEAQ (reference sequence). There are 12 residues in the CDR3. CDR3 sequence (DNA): TGTGCCAGCAGCTTGAAAGGAGTTGAAGCTTTCTTT. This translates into CASSLKGVEAFF.

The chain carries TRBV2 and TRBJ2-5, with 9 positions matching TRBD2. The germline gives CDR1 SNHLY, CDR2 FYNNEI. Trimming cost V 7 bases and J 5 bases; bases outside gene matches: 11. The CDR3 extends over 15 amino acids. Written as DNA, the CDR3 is TGTGCCAGCACTGGGACTAGCCAGCGGCGGGAGACCCAGTACTTC. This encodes CASTGTSQRRETQYF. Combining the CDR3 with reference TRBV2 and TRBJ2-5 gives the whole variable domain EPEVTQTPSHQVTQMGQEVILRCVPISNHLYFYWYRQILGQKVEFLVSFYNNEISEKSEIFDDQFSVERPDGSNFTLKIRSTKLEDSAMYFCASTGTSQRRETQYFGPGTRLLVL.